This record looks at one TCR beta chain sequence and its context. Its matching antigen is unknown. Six replicates per PBMC sample, mostly from 400 to 500 ng of genomic DNA. Method: immunoSEQ multiplex PCR; TCRdb's copy keeps in-frame clones and lacks some. The profile shows about 9,600 clones, around 66% of them singletons. The CDR3 is 16 amino acids. Germline-derived CDR1 and CDR2 are SGHDT and YYEEEE. The ends lost 2 bases at V and 4 bases at J; junction bases unmatched: 8. The time point was: after neoadjuvant nivolumab, at surgical resection. The data stem from a study of neoadjuvant anti-PD-1 for oral cavity cancer. General study findings and limits: Pretreatment Treg/Th17 ratio correlated inversely with post-treatment tumor clonality.

V is TRBV5-6 and J is TRBJ1-1, with 10 nucleotides matching TRBD1. The TCR comes from a person between 35 and 79 years old with oral cavity squamous cell carcinoma. The sample consisted of PBMCs, taken after nivolumab (anti-PD-1) treatment. CDR3 residues: CASSFRPTGGPTEAFF. As DNA, the CDR3 is TGTGCCAGCAGCTTCCGACCGACAGGGGGCCCCACTGAAGCTTTCTTT.